This is a list of T cell receptor beta chains from one sample in a study of T cells in Graves' hyperthyroidism and ophthalmopathy. A single record per CDR3 protein comes from TCRdb applying MiXCR to the multiplex PCR reads. The data hold 550,000 to 600,000 distinct CDR3 sequences, with 16% observed a single time. Sequenced material: blood. These receptor sequences come from a young woman with Graves' hyperthyroidism. Each CDR3 is given with its conserved first and last residue. D genes are given only for firm matches. A clone size is listed for some rows: how often the clone was seen (once, few, many), or a class if it is expanded.

TRBJ2-7 TRBV7-9 TRBD1 many TGTGCCAGCAGCTTAGGGACAGGGGGCTTCTACGAGCAGTACTTC CASSLGTGGFYEQYF
TRBJ2-5 TRBV2 TRBD2 - TGTGCCAGCAGTGGGAGGCTAGCGGGAGGAGAGACCCAGTACTTC CASSGRLAGGETQYF
TRBJ2-7 TRBV5-4 - - TGTGCCAGCAGAACGGACCAGTCGGGCGAGCAGTACTTC CASRTDQSGEQYF
TRBJ1-4 TRBV6-1 TRBD1 - TGTGCCAGCAGCTCCAACCTACAGGGGGCGACTAATGAAAAACTGTTTTTT CASSSNLQGATNEKLFF
TRBJ2-5 TRBV2 TRBD2 few TGTGCCAGCAGGGTTAGCGGGGGGGCCTCTGAGACCCAGTACTTC CASRVSGGASETQYF
TRBJ2-5 TRBV4-2 - - TGTGCCAGCAGCCAAGATAAGGGGGACACGCGGTTGGAGACCCAGTACTTC CASSQDKGDTRLETQYF
TRBJ1-2 TRBV4-3 - - TGCGCCAGCAGCCAAGATATAACTTCAGGGGACACCTTC CASSQDITSGDTF
TRBJ2-1 TRBV19 TRBD1 - TGTGCCAGTGGGAACAGGGGTAGGCTCAATGAGCAGTTCTTC CASGNRGRLNEQFF
TRBJ2-7 TRBV2 TRBD1 many TGTGCCAGCAGTGCCGGGACAGGGAACGACGAGCAGTACTTC CASSAGTGNDEQYF
TRBJ1-1 TRBV27 TRBD1 many TGTGCCAGCAGTCCGAGGACAGGGTGGGCGATGAACACTGAAGCTTTCTTT CASSPRTGWAMNTEAFF
TRBJ2-7 TRBV6-1 - few TGTGCCAGCAGTGACCGCGATCTTGGCGAGCAGTACTTC CASSDRDLGEQYF
TRBJ1-5 TRBV20-1 TRBD1 many TGCAGTGCTAGAGATGGGACAGGGACTAGTCAGCCCCAGCATTTT CSARDGTGTSQPQHF